One sample yielded the 17 T cell receptor beta chains listed below, sequenced in a study of a mutant IDH1 vaccine in newly diagnosed glioma. Their antigens are not known. Time point denoted: week 35, safety follow-up. Mutant IDH1 20-mer peptide, at 300 ug, made up each vaccine dose, with topical imiquimod. The method was immunoSEQ multiplex PCR; TCRdb's version includes in-frame clones alone and lacks a portion of them. The repertoire consists of about 41,000 clones, with 75% to 90% occurring once and the leading ten covering roughly 1.5%. This sample comprised PBMCs, obtained from a glioma patient whose treatment included an IDH1 peptide vaccine. All receptors come from a man aged 35-49 years with glioma.

The rearrangement uses TRBV10-3 and TRBJ1-5, with D tentatively TRBD1 (6 bases). Germline V gene sequence: CDR1 ENHRY, CDR2 SYGVKD. CDR3 length: 14 amino acids. V lost 7 bases and J 7 bases, leaving 17 bases between the germline ends. CDR3 amino acids: CAIKNGGEHQPQHF. CDR3 in DNA: TGTGCCATCAAGAACGGGGGCGAACACCAGCCCCAGCATTTT.

This clone was observed a single time. CDR3 loop: CASIGQGFGELFF. The CDR3 DNA reads TGTGCCAGTATCGGACAGGGGTTCGGGGAGCTGTTTTTT. This chain joins TRBV19 and TRBJ2-2, with 9 nucleotides matching TRBD1. The germline gives CDR1 LNHDA, CDR2 SQIVND (reference sequence). Trimming cost V 7 bases and J 7 bases; bases outside gene matches: 4. The CDR3 has 13 residues.

The chain joins TRBV21-1 to TRBJ1-4; the table's TRBD1 call for D was not verified on the DNA. TRBV21-1 is recorded as a pseudogene. This CDR3 spans 14 amino acids. The DNA of the CDR3 is TGTGCCAGCAGCTTACGGGACAGTACTATGAAACTGTTTTTT. Protein: CASSLRDSTMKLFF.

This sequence joins TRBV6-4 and TRBJ2-5, with D perhaps TRBD1 or TRBD2 (5 bases each). CDR1 is MRHNA and CDR2 is SNTAGT in the germline V gene. V was shortened by 4 bases and J by 0 bases, with 24 bases between the two germline ends. CDR3 length: 19 amino acids. Here the CDR3 reads CASSAFRDLTHWYQETQYF. In nucleotides, the CDR3 is TGTGCCAGCAGTGCCTTCCGGGACCTCACCCATTGGTACCAAGAGACCCAGTACTTC.

V usage is TRBV5-1 and J usage is TRBJ1-1; 7 bases agree with TRBD1. CDR3 length equals 13 residues. V lost 1 base to trimming and J lost 4 bases; unmatched junction nucleotides: 1. Germline CDR1 reads SGHRS; CDR2 reads YFSETQ. The CDR3 DNA sequence: TGCGCCAGCAGCTTGCAGGGGGGCACTGAAGCTTTCTTT. Translated: CASSLQGGTEAFF.

The chain employs TRBV28 and TRBJ1-5, with a possible D match to TRBD1 (5 bases). With 8 bases removed from V and 6 bases from J, the gap between germline ends came to 17 bases. The CDR3 runs 14 residues. Germline V gene sequence: CDR1 MDHEN, CDR2 SYDVKM. The DNA of the CDR3 is TGTGCCAGCCGAACCCCAAGGGGCGTTCAGCCCCAGCATTTT. It is translated as CASRTPRGVQPQHF.

This clone was observed once. The genes are TRBV7-2 and TRBJ2-2, with D possibly being TRBD1 or TRBD2 (6 bases each). Germline V gene lookup returns CDR1 SGHTA and CDR2 FQGNSA. V dropped 4 bases and J dropped 9 bases, with 15 bases sitting between them. This CDR3 spans 14 amino acids. CDR3 in amino acids: CASSSGDFPRELFF. As DNA, the CDR3 is TGTGCCAGCAGCTCAGGGGACTTTCCCAGGGAGCTGTTTTTT. The full variable domain, its missing parts supplied by reference TRBV7-2 and TRBJ2-2, is GAGVSQSPSNKVTEKGKDVELRCDPISGHTALYWYRQSLGQGLEFLIYFQGNSAPDKSGLPSDRFSAERTGGSVSTLTIQRTQQEDSAVYLCASSSGDFPRELFFGEGSRLTVL.

This chain joins TRBV7-2 and TRBJ2-7, with unresolved D. Trimming stripped 4 bases from V and 7 bases from J, with 11 bases between. CDR1 is SGHTA, CDR2 FQGNSA, per germline. This CDR3 contains 12 residues. This CDR3 reads CASSSYYQEQYF. DNA for the CDR3: TGTGCCAGCAGCTCTTACTATCAAGAGCAGTACTTC.

Relative to its sample, this clone is medium-sized. The chain has TRBV6-1 and TRBJ2-1, with D possibly being TRBD2 (5 bases). CDR3 length: 12 residues. Looked up from germline, CDR1 is MNHNS and CDR2 is SASEGT. Deletions cut 8 bases from V and 3 bases from J, with 8 bases between. The CDR3 DNA reads as TGTGCCAGCGGAGGACGCTACAATGAGCAGTTCTTC. Translation gives CASGGRYNEQFF.

The V gene is TRBV5-4, the J gene TRBJ2-3, with 10 bases fitting TRBD2. The V gene end was trimmed by 3 bases and the J gene end by 6 bases; junction bases not matched to a gene: 4. Per germline, CDR1 SGHNT and CDR2 YYREEE (reference sequence). The CDR3 sequence is 14 residues long. The CDR3 region is CASSSLAGSDTQYF. Here the CDR3 DNA reads TGTGCCAGCAGCTCACTAGCGGGATCGGATACGCAGTATTTT.

This chain links TRBV25-1 with TRBJ1-2; 7 bases align to TRBD1. Trimming at V came to 6 bases and at J to 4 bases, leaving 8 bases not matched to a gene. The CDR3 has 14 residues. Germline CDR1 MGHDK, CDR2 SYGVNS. The CDR3 sequence: CASRLTGSSYGYTF. CDR3 sequence (DNA): TGTGCCAGCAGGCTGACAGGGAGTTCCTATGGCTACACCTTC.

The V and J genes are TRBV11-1 and TRBJ2-1; D not resolved. The CDR3 is made up of 14 amino acids. In germline, CDR1 is SGHAT, CDR2 FQDESV (reference sequence). V was cut by 0 bases and J by 4 bases, with 7 bases left in between. CDR3 region: CASSLAGGYNEQFF. The CDR3, as DNA: TGTGCCAGCAGCTTAGCGGGCGGATACAATGAGCAGTTCTTC. Combining the CDR3 with reference TRBV11-1 and TRBJ2-1 gives the whole variable domain EAEVAQSPRYKITEKSQAVAFWCDPISGHATLYWYRQILGQGPELLVQFQDESVVDDSQLPKDRFSAERLKGVDSTLKIQPAELGDSAMYLCASSLAGGYNEQFFGPGTRLTVL.

The genes are TRBV7-9 and TRBJ2-2; a weak D match, TRBD2 (7 bases). Trimming shortened V by 3 bases and J by 6 bases, and 17 bases separated the two germline ends. The germline V gene encodes CDR1 SEHNR and CDR2 FQNEAQ (reference sequence). This CDR3 spans 16 amino acids. The CDR3 bases are TGTGCCAGCAGCTTCCAAGGACTAGGGGGTCCCGGGGAGCTGTTTTTT. As protein: CASSFQGLGGPGELFF.

This chain connects TRBV29-1 to TRBJ2-2; 7 bases map to TRBD1. Unmatched junction bases numbered 6, after V lost 2 bases and J lost 0 bases. CDR3 length: 16 amino acids. Germline V gene sequence: CDR1 SQVTM, CDR2 ANQGSEA. CDR3 in DNA: TGCAGCGTTGAACTGACCGGGACAGCGAACACCGGGGAGCTGTTTTTT. Translating it yields CSVELTGTANTGELFF.

This chain uses TRBV7-2 with TRBJ2-3; the match to TRBD2 covers 7 bases. V gave up 7 bases and J gave up 4 bases; unmatched junction bases: 8. Germline V gene data show CDR1 as SGHTA and CDR2 as FQGNSA. The CDR3 has 14 residues. CDR3 in amino acids: CASKKEGGSDTQYF. The CDR3 DNA is TGTGCCAGCAAAAAGGAGGGAGGGTCAGATACGCAGTATTTT.

The chain uses TRBV18 and TRBJ2-7; D is ambiguous. The CDR3 covers 12 residues. V shed 5 bases and J shed 3 bases, with 8 bases lying between them. Germline lookup yields CDR1 KGHSH and CDR2 LQKENI. CDR3 sequence reads: CASSGPNYEQYF. The CDR3 coding sequence is TGTGCCAGCTCAGGGCCTAACTACGAGCAGTACTTC.

The gene calls are TRBV18 and TRBJ2-1, with D possibly TRBD2 on 6 matching bases. The germline V gene has CDR1 KGHSH and CDR2 LQKENI. The CDR3 runs to 12 residues. Deletions cut 1 base from V and 8 bases from J, with 6 bases between. DNA of the CDR3: TGTGCCAGCTCACCACGGGGGGATGAGCAGTTCTTC. Protein sequence: CASSPRGDEQFF.